The rows below give T cell receptor beta chains drawn from one sample of a study of blood T cell repertoires in COVID-19. Only in-frame clones appear in the TCRdb table, and some are missing; sequencing was by immunoSEQ multiplex PCR. The sample shows roughly 360,000 clones, more than 65% of them seen only once. The sample taken for sequencing was peripheral blood. The receptors were sampled from a human donor with acute or convalescent COVID-19. The donor label of this sample is uncertain. Both conserved end residues are part of each CDR3. The D gene is left open where the match is weak. The listing skips clone size in some rows; elsewhere it reads once, few, many or a size class.

size	D	V	J	length	CDR3	DNA
-	TRBD2	TRBV4-1	TRBJ2-5	15	CASSRLAATQETQYF	TGCGCCAGCAGCCGCCTAGCGGCGACCCAAGAGACCCAGTACTTC
-	TRBD1	TRBV5-1	TRBJ2-3	14	CASTGTGGTDTQYF	TGCGCCAGTACCGGGACAGGGGGTACAGATACGCAGTATTTT
-	-	TRBV12-3/TRBV12-4	TRBJ2-7	13	CASSSFHRAEQYF	TGTGCCAGCAGTTCCTTCCACAGGGCCGAGCAGTACTTC
-	TRBD1	TRBV4-1	TRBJ1-2	16	CASSPNKGTVSYGYTF	TGCGCCAGCAGCCCCAACAAAGGGACAGTGAGCTATGGCTACACCTTC
-	-	TRBV19	TRBJ1-2	15	CASSMTGDSGYGYTF	TGTGCCAGTAGTATGACCGGGGACTCTGGCTATGGCTACACCTTC
-	-	TRBV28	TRBJ1-5	15	CASSLWGQADQPQHF	TGTGCCAGCAGTTTATGGGGACAAGCAGATCAGCCCCAGCATTTT
-	-	TRBV2	TRBJ1-6	13	CASIGEGNSPLHF	TGTGCCAGCATAGGAGAGGGAAATTCACCCCTCCACTTT
-	TRBD2	TRBV7-7	TRBJ2-5	14	CASSRSGRLETQYF	TGTGCCAGCAGTCGTAGCGGGAGGTTGGAGACCCAGTACTTC
many	-	TRBV2	TRBJ1-2	13	CASSWDTVYGYTF	TGTGCCAGCAGTTGGGACACCGTCTATGGCTACACCTTC
once	-	TRBV19	TRBJ2-2	16	CASSKTFRTNTGELFF	TGTGCCAGTAGTAAGACATTCCGAACCAACACCGGGGAGCTGTTTTTT
-	TRBD2	TRBV2	TRBJ2-7	17	CASILGRSGGASYEQYF	TGTGCCAGCATACTAGGGAGGAGCGGGGGGGCGTCCTACGAGCAGTACTTC
-	-	TRBV29-1	TRBJ2-1	14	CSVESPEIYNEQFF	TGCAGCGTTGAGTCTCCAGAAATCTACAATGAGCAGTTCTTC
few	-	TRBV6-5	TRBJ1-3	14	CASTTWATGNTIYF	TGTGCCAGCACCACATGGGCCACGGGAAACACCATATATTTT
-	TRBD1	TRBV10-2	TRBJ2-7	15	CASRASGQGTAEQYF	TGCGCCAGCAGAGCCTCGGGACAGGGAACAGCCGAGCAGTACTTC
-	-	TRBV19	TRBJ1-3	16	CASSITGSPSGNTIYF	TGTGCCAGTAGTATCACAGGGTCGCCCTCTGGAAACACCATATATTTT
-	-	TRBV12-3/TRBV12-4	TRBJ2-7	13	CASSFTASYEQYF	TGTGCCAGCAGTTTTACAGCTTCCTACGAGCAGTACTTC
-	TRBD1	TRBV27	TRBJ2-7	14	CASSTKGQWNEQYF	TGTGCCAGCAGTACAAAGGGACAGTGGAACGAGCAGTACTTC
-	TRBD2	TRBV6-6	TRBJ2-1	16	CASSSIPSGAYNEQFF	TGTGCCAGCAGCTCAATCCCTAGCGGGGCCTACAATGAGCAGTTCTTC
-	TRBD1	TRBV5-1	TRBJ1-4	15	CASSPRQGVNEKLFF	TGCGCCAGCAGCCCTCGACAGGGTGTAAATGAAAAACTGTTTTTT
-	TRBD1	TRBV27	TRBJ1-3	16	CASSRDRSSSGNTIYF	TGTGCCAGCAGTCGGGACAGATCGTCCTCTGGAAACACCATATATTTT
-	-	TRBV5-6	TRBJ2-2	15	CASSLARLNTGELFF	TGTGCCAGCAGCTTGGCCAGGTTGAACACCGGGGAGCTGTTTTTT
-	-	TRBV3-1/TRBV3-2	TRBJ1-1	15	CASKSAGSANTEAFF	TGTGCCAGCAAGTCCGCAGGGTCCGCGAACACTGAAGCTTTCTTT
-	TRBD1	TRBV3-1/TRBV3-2	TRBJ1-2	16	CASSQDVPGGIYGYTF	TGTGCCAGCAGCCAAGATGTCCCAGGGGGCATCTATGGCTACACCTTC
-	-	TRBV3-1/TRBV3-2	TRBJ2-1	15	CASSRDTSSYNEQFF	TGTGCCAGCAGTCGGGACACTTCCTCCTACAATGAGCAGTTCTTC
-	-	TRBV21-1	TRBJ2-7	15	CASSPLGQQSYEQYF	TGTGCCAGCAGCCCGTTAGGACAGCAAAGCTACGAGCAGTACTTC
-	-	TRBV5-8	TRBJ1-1	13	CASTLLRYTEAFF	TGTGCCAGCACCCTCCTTCGGTACACTGAAGCTTTCTTT
-	TRBD2	TRBV11-2	TRBJ2-1	17	CASSLDPLAGSYNEQFF	TGTGCCAGCAGCTTAGATCCACTAGCGGGTAGCTACAATGAGCAGTTCTTC
-	-	TRBV28	TRBJ2-1	15	CASSLYVVGLNEQFF	TGTGCCAGCAGTTTATACGTGGTGGGGCTCAATGAGCAGTTCTTC
few	TRBD1	TRBV28	TRBJ1-2	15	CASSATGVLRSGYTF	TGTGCCAGCAGTGCCACAGGGGTACTTAGGAGTGGCTACACCTTC
once	TRBD2	TRBV14	TRBJ2-1	16	CASSQALAGGRYEQFF	TGTGCCAGCAGCCAAGCCCTAGCGGGTGGTCGGTATGAGCAGTTCTTC
-	-	TRBV6-1	TRBJ1-2	14	CASSEVNSRFGYTF	TGTGCCAGCAGTGAAGTCAACAGTCGGTTTGGCTACACCTTC
few	TRBD2	TRBV20-1	TRBJ2-3	15	CSASMAGGNTDTQYF	TGCAGTGCTAGTATGGCGGGGGGAAACACAGATACGCAGTATTTT
few	TRBD2	TRBV3-1/TRBV3-2	TRBJ2-5	15	CASSRGRAGGETQYF	TGTGCCAGCAGCCGCGGGAGGGCCGGGGGAGAGACCCAGTACTTC
-	TRBD1	TRBV7-6	TRBJ2-3	15	CASSYRDRVADTQYF	TGTGCCAGCAGCTACCGGGACAGGGTGGCAGATACGCAGTATTTT
-	-	TRBV2	TRBJ1-1	14	CASSAHPMNTEAFF	TGTGCCAGCAGTGCACACCCGATGAACACTGAAGCTTTCTTT
-	TRBD1	TRBV2	TRBJ1-2	13	CASRDLEQGAGTF	TGTGCCAGCAGGGACCTCGAGCAGGGGGCTGGCACCTTC
few	-	TRBV5-1	TRBJ1-3	15	CASSLVPYSGNTIYF	TGCGCCAGCAGCTTGGTTCCTTACTCTGGAAACACCATATATTTT
-	-	TRBV27	TRBJ2-7	15	CASSGVRGTSYEQYF	TGTGCCAGCAGTGGAGTCAGGGGCACCTCCTACGAGCAGTACTTC
-	TRBD2	TRBV5-1	TRBJ2-1	15	CASSTGGAAFREQFF	TGCGCCAGCAGTACCGGGGGGGCCGCGTTTCGTGAGCAGTTCTTC
-	-	TRBV19	TRBJ1-5	13	CASSMGYTGFQHF	TGTGCCAGTAGTATGGGTTACACCGGGTTCCAGCATTTT